This T cell receptor (beta chain) was retrieved from a study of OX40 agonist ivuxolimab in advanced cancers. Study-wide background: Participants, 82.7% male, averaged roughly 60 years of age, ranging from about 23 to 79.

Study-wide results and limits: There were, on average, more expanded clones in CD8+ T cells than in CD4+.

This clone appeared once. The target antigen is unknown. This CDR3 region has 15 residues. CDR1 and CDR2 (germline): KGHSH, LQKENI. Trimming pared 8 bases from V and 3 bases from J, leaving 19 bases between. Here immunoSEQ multiplex PCR was the method, and the copy in TCRdb shows in-frame clones only, minus some. The sample lists about 98,000 clones, around nine tenths occurring once. This specimen was CD4+ or CD8+ T cells sorted from blood, taken in a trial of the OX40 agonist ivuxolimab. J is TRBJ2-5 and V is TRBV18; the D call may be TRBD1 or TRBD2 (6 bases each). The clonotype was recovered from an adult with an advanced solid tumor such as melanoma, head and neck, liver or kidney cancer. CDR3: CASRTPGAGEETQYF. DNA of the CDR3: TGTGCCAGCCGCACCCCGGGGGCAGGGGAAGAGACCCAGTACTTC.